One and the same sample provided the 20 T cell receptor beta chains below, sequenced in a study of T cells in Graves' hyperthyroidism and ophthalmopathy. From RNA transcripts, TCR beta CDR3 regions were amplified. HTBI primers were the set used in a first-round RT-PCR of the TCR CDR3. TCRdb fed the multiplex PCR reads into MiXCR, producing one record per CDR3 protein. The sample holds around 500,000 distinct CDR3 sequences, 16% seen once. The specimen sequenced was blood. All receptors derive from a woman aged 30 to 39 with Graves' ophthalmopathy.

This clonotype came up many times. The CDR3 coding sequence is TGCAGCGTAGGGGAGAGTGATTACAATGAGCAGTTCTTC. It specifies CSVGESDYNEQFF. This chain uses TRBV29-1 with TRBJ2-1, with D perhaps matching TRBD1 or TRBD2 (5 bases each). Trimming took 6 bases from V and 4 from J, leaving 13 bases between them. The CDR3 is made up of 13 amino acids. CDR1 and CDR2 from the germline V gene are SQVTM and ANQGSEA.

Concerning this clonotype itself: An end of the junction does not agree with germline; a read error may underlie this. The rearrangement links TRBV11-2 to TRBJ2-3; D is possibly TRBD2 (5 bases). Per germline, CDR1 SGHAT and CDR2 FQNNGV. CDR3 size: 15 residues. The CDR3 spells CASSLSVGSIDTQYF. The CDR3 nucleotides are TGTGCCAGCAGCTTGAGTGTTGGGAGCATAGATACGCAGTATTTT.

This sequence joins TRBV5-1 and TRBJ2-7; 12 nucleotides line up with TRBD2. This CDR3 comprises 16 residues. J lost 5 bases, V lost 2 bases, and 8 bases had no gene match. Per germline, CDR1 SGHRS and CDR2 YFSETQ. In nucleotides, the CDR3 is TGCGCCAGCAGCTTCACGACTAGCGGGAGTACAAACGAGCAGTACTTC. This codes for CASSFTTSGSTNEQYF.

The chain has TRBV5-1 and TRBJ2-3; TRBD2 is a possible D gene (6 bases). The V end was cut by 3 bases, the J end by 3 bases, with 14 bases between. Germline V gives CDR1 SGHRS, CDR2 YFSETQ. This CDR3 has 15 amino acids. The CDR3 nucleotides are TGCGCCAGCAGCTGGGGAGGTCGGGAAACAGATACGCAGTATTTT. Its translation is CASSWGGRETDTQYF.

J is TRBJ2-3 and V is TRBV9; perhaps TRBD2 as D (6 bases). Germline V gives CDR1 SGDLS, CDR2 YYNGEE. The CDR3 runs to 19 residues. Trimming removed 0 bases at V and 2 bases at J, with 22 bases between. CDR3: CASSVGMAASEFVTDTQYF. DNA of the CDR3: TGTGCCAGCAGCGTAGGTATGGCGGCTAGCGAATTTGTCACAGATACGCAGTATTTT.

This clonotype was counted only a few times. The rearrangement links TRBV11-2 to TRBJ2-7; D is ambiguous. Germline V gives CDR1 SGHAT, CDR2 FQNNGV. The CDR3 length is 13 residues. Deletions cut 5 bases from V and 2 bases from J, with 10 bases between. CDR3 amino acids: CASSVRNPYEQYF. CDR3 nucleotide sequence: TGTGCCAGCAGCGTTCGCAACCCCTACGAGCAGTACTTC.

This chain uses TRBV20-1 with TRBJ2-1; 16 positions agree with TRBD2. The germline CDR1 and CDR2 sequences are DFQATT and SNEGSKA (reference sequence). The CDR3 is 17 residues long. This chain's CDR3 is CSARGTSGRAQYNEQFF. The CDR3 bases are TGCAGCGCGAGGGGGACTAGCGGGAGGGCCCAATACAATGAGCAGTTCTTC.

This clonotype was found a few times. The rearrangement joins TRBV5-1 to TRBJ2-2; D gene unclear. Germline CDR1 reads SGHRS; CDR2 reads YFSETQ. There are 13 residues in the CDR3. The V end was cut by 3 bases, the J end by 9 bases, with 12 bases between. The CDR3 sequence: CASSSHYGWELFF. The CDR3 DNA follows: TGCGCCAGCAGCTCCCACTACGGGTGGGAGCTGTTTTTT. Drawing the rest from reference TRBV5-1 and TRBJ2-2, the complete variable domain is KAGVTQTPRYLIKTRGQQVTLSCSPISGHRSVSWYQQTPGQGLQFLFEYFSETQRNKGNFPGRFSGRQFSNSRSEMNVSTLELGDSALYLCASSSHYGWELFFGEGSRLTVL.

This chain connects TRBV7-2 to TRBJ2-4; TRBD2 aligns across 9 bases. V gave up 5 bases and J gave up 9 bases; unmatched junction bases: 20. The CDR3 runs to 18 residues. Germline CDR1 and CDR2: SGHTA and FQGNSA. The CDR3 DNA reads TGTGCCAGCAGCACCCGTAGTAGCGGGAGTTTCGATCCGGGCATTCAGTACTTC. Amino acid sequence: CASSTRSSGSFDPGIQYF.

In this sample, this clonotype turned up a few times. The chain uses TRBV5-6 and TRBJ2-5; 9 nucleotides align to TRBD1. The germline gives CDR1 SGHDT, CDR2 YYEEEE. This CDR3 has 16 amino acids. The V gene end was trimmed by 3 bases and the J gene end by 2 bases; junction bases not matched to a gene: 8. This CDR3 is CASSSPGQGIQETQYF. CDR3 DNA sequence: TGTGCCAGCAGCTCCCCGGGACAGGGAATTCAAGAGACCCAGTACTTC.

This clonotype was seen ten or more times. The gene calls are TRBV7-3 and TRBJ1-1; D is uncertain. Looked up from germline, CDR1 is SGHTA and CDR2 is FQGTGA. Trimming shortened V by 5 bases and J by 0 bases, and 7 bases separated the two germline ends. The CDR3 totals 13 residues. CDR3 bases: TGTGCCAGCAGCCGATCGCTGAACACTGAAGCTTTCTTT. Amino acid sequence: CASSRSLNTEAFF.

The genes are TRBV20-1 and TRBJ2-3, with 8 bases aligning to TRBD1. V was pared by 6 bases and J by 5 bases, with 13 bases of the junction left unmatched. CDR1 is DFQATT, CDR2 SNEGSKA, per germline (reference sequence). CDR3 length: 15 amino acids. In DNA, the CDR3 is TGCAGTGCCCCGGACAGGGAGTATGGCGAAGATACGCAGTATTTT. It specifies CSAPDREYGEDTQYF.

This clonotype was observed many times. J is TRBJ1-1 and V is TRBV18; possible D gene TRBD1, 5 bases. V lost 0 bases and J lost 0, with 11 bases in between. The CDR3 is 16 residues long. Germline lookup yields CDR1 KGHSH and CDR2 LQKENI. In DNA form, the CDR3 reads TGTGCCAGCTCACCACCTGCCAGGGCCATGAACACTGAAGCTTTCTTT. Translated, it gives CASSPPARAMNTEAFF.

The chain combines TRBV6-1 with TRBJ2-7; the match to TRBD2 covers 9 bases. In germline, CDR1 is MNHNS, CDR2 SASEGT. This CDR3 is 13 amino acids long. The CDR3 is CAAGGLAGREQYF. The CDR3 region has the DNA TGTGCAGCCGGAGGGCTAGCGGGACGCGAGCAGTACTTC.

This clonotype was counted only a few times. CDR3 in amino acids: CASTPTDYGYTF. Here the CDR3 DNA reads TGTGCCAGCACTCCGACCGATTATGGCTACACCTTC. The J gene is TRBJ1-2, the V gene TRBV6-1; no firm D call. This CDR3 comprises 12 residues. The germline CDR1 and CDR2 sequences are MNHNS and SASEGT. Trimming removed 7 bases from V and 5 bases from J, with 11 bases in between.

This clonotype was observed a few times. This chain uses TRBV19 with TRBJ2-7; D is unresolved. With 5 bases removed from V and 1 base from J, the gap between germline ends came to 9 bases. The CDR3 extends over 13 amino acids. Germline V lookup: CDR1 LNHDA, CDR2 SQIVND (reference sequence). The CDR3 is CASSHDGSYEQYF. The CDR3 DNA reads TGTGCCAGTAGTCATGACGGATCCTACGAGCAGTACTTC.

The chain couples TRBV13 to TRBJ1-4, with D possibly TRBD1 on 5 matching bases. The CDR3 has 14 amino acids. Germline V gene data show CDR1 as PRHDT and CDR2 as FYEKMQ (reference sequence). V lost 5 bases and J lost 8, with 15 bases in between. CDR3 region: CASSAEGFREKLFF. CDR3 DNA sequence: TGTGCCAGCAGCGCAGAGGGGTTCCGGGAAAAACTGTTTTTT.

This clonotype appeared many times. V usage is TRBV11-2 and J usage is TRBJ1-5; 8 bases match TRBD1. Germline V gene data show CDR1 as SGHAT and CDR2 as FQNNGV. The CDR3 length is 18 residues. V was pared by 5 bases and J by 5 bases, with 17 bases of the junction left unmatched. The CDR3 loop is CASSPIAGTGGVDQPQHF. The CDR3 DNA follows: TGTGCCAGCAGCCCGATTGCCGGGACAGGCGGGGTCGATCAGCCCCAGCATTTT.

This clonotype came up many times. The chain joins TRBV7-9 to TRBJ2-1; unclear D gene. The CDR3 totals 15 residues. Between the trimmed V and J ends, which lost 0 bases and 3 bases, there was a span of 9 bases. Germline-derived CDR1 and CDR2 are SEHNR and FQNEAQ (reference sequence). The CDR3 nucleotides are TGTGCCAGCAGCTTAGCCCCCGGGCACTACAATGAGCAGTTCTTC. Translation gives CASSLAPGHYNEQFF.

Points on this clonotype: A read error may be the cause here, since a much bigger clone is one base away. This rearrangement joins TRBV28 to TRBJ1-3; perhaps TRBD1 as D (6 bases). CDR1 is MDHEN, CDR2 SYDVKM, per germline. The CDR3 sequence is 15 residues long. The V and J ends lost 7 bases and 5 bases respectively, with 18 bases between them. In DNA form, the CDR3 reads TGTGCCAGCACACGAGGCGGGGGCGGTAGAAACACCATATATTTT. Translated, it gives CASTRGGGGRNTIYF.